The rows below give T cell receptor beta chains drawn from one sample of a study of shared clonotypes between healthy human individuals. Profiled with immunoSEQ multiplex PCR; TCRdb holds only in-frame clones, not every one. In the table there are around 1,900,000 clones, 85% to 95% of which are singletons. The material sequenced was naive CD8+ T cells from PBMCs. The receptor set was obtained from a man aged 18 to 29 in good health. Some clones in this sample may be carry-over from other donors' samples. Each CDR3 is given with its conserved first and last residue. The D gene is left open where the match is weak. The listing skips clone size in some rows; elsewhere it reads once, few, many or a size class.

D gene: NA; clone size: NA; V gene: TRBV28; J gene: TRBJ2-3; CDR3 protein: CASSFSVDTDTQYF; CDR3 DNA: TGTGCCAGCAGTTTTTCGGTGGACACAGATACGCAGTATTTT
D gene: NA; clone size: NA; V gene: TRBV5-8; J gene: TRBJ2-2; CDR3 protein: CASSLVSGVLPGELFF; CDR3 DNA: TGTGCCAGCAGCTTGGTCTCAGGTGTATTGCCCGGGGAGCTGTTTTTT
D gene: NA; clone size: once; V gene: TRBV28; J gene: TRBJ1-1; CDR3 protein: CASSPPPLHPAGEAFF; CDR3 DNA: TGTGCCAGCAGTCCCCCGCCGTTGCATCCGGCTGGTGAAGCTTTCTTT
D gene: TRBD1; clone size: NA; V gene: TRBV4-1; J gene: TRBJ2-7; CDR3 protein: CASSPGQGGYEQYF; CDR3 DNA: TGCGCCAGCAGCCCAGGACAGGGGGGATACGAGCAGTACTTC
D gene: NA; clone size: NA; V gene: TRBV5-4; J gene: TRBJ1-6; CDR3 protein: CASSLTGYNSPLHF; CDR3 DNA: TGTGCCAGCAGCTTGACAGGCTATAATTCACCCCTCCACTTT
D gene: NA; clone size: NA; V gene: TRBV19; J gene: TRBJ1-1; CDR3 protein: CATRPGLRNTEAFF; CDR3 DNA: TGTGCCACCCGCCCGGGGCTTAGGAACACTGAAGCTTTCTTT
D gene: TRBD1; clone size: NA; V gene: TRBV28; J gene: TRBJ1-1; CDR3 protein: CASKKDRERTEAFF; CDR3 DNA: TGTGCCAGCAAAAAAGACAGGGAGAGGACTGAAGCTTTCTTT
D gene: NA; clone size: NA; V gene: TRBV13; J gene: TRBJ1-2; CDR3 protein: CASSSGGEWDYGYTF; CDR3 DNA: TGTGCCAGCAGCAGCGGCGGGGAATGGGACTATGGCTACACCTTC
D gene: TRBD2; clone size: NA; V gene: TRBV27; J gene: TRBJ2-7; CDR3 protein: CASSARLAAPYEQYF; CDR3 DNA: TGTGCCAGCAGTGCCCGACTAGCGGCACCCTACGAGCAGTACTTC
D gene: NA; clone size: NA; V gene: TRBV27; J gene: TRBJ2-7; CDR3 protein: CASSLSIRAAYEQYF; CDR3 DNA: TGTGCCAGCAGTTTATCGATCCGGGCCGCCTACGAGCAGTACTTC
D gene: NA; clone size: NA; V gene: TRBV28; J gene: TRBJ2-7; CDR3 protein: CASSADPPVYEQYF; CDR3 DNA: TGTGCCAGCAGCGCGGACCCCCCCGTCTACGAGCAGTACTTC
D gene: NA; clone size: NA; V gene: TRBV5-5; J gene: TRBJ2-7; CDR3 protein: CASSLGLLSEQYF; CDR3 DNA: TGTGCCAGCAGCTTGGGGCTCCTCTCCGAGCAGTACTTC
D gene: TRBD1; clone size: once; V gene: TRBV4-3; J gene: TRBJ1-4; CDR3 protein: CASSQDFGGQTYYEKLFF; CDR3 DNA: TGCGCCAGCAGCCAAGACTTCGGGGGACAGACCTATTATGAAAAACTGTTTTTT
D gene: NA; clone size: NA; V gene: TRBV5-1; J gene: TRBJ1-1; CDR3 protein: CASSLGVGNTEAFF; CDR3 DNA: TGCGCCAGCAGCTTGGGCGTCGGCAACACTGAAGCTTTCTTT
D gene: NA; clone size: NA; V gene: TRBV6-5; J gene: TRBJ1-5; CDR3 protein: CASRYLQQYSNQPQHF; CDR3 DNA: TGTGCCAGCAGATACCTACAGCAATATAGCAATCAGCCCCAGCATTTT
D gene: TRBD2; clone size: NA; V gene: TRBV30; J gene: TRBJ2-7; CDR3 protein: CAWSVGLAEYYEQYF; CDR3 DNA: TGTGCCTGGAGTGTAGGACTAGCGGAGTACTACGAGCAGTACTTC
D gene: NA; clone size: NA; V gene: TRBV10-3; J gene: TRBJ1-2; CDR3 protein: CAIREVGRYGYTF; CDR3 DNA: TGTGCCATCAGAGAGGTGGGCAGATATGGCTACACCTTC
D gene: TRBD1; clone size: NA; V gene: TRBV15; J gene: TRBJ2-7; CDR3 protein: CATSSGQGAHEQYF; CDR3 DNA: TGTGCCACCAGCTCCGGACAGGGGGCCCACGAGCAGTACTTC
D gene: TRBD2; clone size: NA; V gene: TRBV30; J gene: TRBJ2-3; CDR3 protein: CAWSAFLGLATAADTQYF; CDR3 DNA: TGTGCCTGGAGTGCCTTTTTGGGACTAGCTACCGCTGCGGATACGCAGTATTTT
D gene: NA; clone size: NA; V gene: TRBV4-1; J gene: TRBJ1-5; CDR3 protein: CASSPIWEGVQPQHF; CDR3 DNA: TGCGCCAGCAGCCCTATATGGGAGGGAGTTCAGCCCCAGCATTTT
D gene: TRBD1; clone size: NA; V gene: TRBV28; J gene: TRBJ2-1; CDR3 protein: CASRPKSGTGLYNEQFF; CDR3 DNA: TGTGCCAGCAGACCTAAGTCCGGGACAGGGCTCTACAATGAGCAGTTCTTC
D gene: NA; clone size: NA; V gene: TRBV7-3; J gene: TRBJ1-1; CDR3 protein: CASSLNGVGPTEAFF; CDR3 DNA: TGTGCCAGCAGCTTAAACGGTGTCGGACCCACTGAAGCTTTCTTT
D gene: TRBD1; clone size: NA; V gene: TRBV5-1; J gene: TRBJ2-5; CDR3 protein: CASSADPGTGYWETQYF; CDR3 DNA: TGCGCCAGCAGCGCGGATCCTGGGACAGGGTATTGGGAGACCCAGTACTTC
D gene: TRBD1; clone size: NA; V gene: TRBV27; J gene: TRBJ2-3; CDR3 protein: CASSLIGTGPDTQYF; CDR3 DNA: TGTGCCAGCAGTTTAATTGGGACAGGGCCAGATACGCAGTATTTT
D gene: TRBD1; clone size: NA; V gene: TRBV27; J gene: TRBJ1-5; CDR3 protein: CASSSSQGVGQPQHF; CDR3 DNA: TGTGCCAGCAGTTCATCACAGGGGGTAGGGCAGCCCCAGCATTTT
D gene: NA; clone size: NA; V gene: TRBV5-1; J gene: TRBJ2-7; CDR3 protein: CASSFLEGLTYEQYF; CDR3 DNA: TGCGCCAGCAGCTTTCTGGAGGGGCTTACCTACGAGCAGTACTTC